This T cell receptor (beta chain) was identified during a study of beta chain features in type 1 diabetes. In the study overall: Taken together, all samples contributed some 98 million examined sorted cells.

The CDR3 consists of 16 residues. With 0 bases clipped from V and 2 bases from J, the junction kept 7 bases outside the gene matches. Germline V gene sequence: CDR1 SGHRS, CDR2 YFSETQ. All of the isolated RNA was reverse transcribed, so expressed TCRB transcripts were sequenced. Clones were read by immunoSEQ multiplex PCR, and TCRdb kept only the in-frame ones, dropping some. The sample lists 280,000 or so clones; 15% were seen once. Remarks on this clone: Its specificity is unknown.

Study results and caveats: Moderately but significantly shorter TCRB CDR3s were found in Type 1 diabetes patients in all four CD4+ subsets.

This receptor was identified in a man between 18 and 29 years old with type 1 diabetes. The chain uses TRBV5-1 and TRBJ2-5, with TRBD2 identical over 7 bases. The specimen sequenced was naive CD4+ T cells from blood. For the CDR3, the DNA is TGCGCCAGCAGCTTGGGAATCCGGGGGGAGCAAGAGACCCAGTACTTC. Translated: CASSLGIRGEQETQYF.